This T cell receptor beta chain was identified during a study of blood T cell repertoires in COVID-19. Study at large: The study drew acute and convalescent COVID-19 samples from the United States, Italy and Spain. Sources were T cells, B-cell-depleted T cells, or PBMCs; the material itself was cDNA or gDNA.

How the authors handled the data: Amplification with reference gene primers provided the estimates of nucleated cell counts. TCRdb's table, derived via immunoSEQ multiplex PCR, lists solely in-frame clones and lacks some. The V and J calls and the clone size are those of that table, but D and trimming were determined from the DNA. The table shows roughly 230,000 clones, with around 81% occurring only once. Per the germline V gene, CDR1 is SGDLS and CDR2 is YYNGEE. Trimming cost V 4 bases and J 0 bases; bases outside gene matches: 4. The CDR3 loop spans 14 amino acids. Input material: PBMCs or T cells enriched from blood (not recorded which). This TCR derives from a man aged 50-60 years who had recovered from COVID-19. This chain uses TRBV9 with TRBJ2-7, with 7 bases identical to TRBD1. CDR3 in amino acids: CASSKSGGSYEQYF. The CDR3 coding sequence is TGTGCCAGCAGCAAATCAGGGGGCTCCTACGAGCAGTACTTC.